The clone carrying this T cell receptor beta chain has just a few counts. The data are from a study of blood T cell repertoires in COVID-19. At the level of the study: PBMCs, B-cell-depleted T cells, or T cells provided the cDNA or gDNA that made up the material.

Profiling relied on immunoSEQ multiplex PCR, and the TCRdb table lists in-frame clones only, not all of them. The sample lists roughly 43,000 clones, around 79% occurring once. Per the germline V gene, CDR1 is LGHNA and CDR2 is YNFKEQ. The CDR3 totals 15 residues. The germline V and J ends were trimmed by 2 bases and 4 bases, with 15 bases remaining between them. The genes are TRBV4-2 and TRBJ2-7; maybe TRBD1 (5 bases). The TCR originated in a woman in her fifties or sixties with acute or convalescent COVID-19. The sequencing input was peripheral blood. The CDR3 spells CASSQWPKGKYEQYF. For the CDR3, the DNA is TGTGCCAGCAGCCAATGGCCAAAGGGGAAATACGAGCAGTACTTC.